The next 8 T cell receptor beta chains were all read from a single sample in a study of T cell repertoires in cytomegalovirus infection. These receptors lack a known antigen. TCRdb reprocessed the reads via MiXCR and lists one record per CDR3 protein. The sample yields approximately 270,000 distinct CDR3 sequences, approximately 22% seen once. This specimen was cultured PBMCs, taken from culture after CMV antigen stimulation. These receptor sequences come from a human donor in good health (CMV status not recorded). Some clones in this sample may be carry-over from other donors' samples.

This clonotype was counted many times. This sequence joins TRBV27 and TRBJ1-2, with TRBD1 as a possible D gene (5 bases). Germline assignment: CDR1 MNHEY and CDR2 SMNVEV (reference sequence). The length of the CDR3 is 15 residues. Trimming removed 6 bases at V and 7 bases at J, with 21 bases between. The CDR3 sequence is CASRIDQGDGFGYTF. The CDR3 DNA reads TGTGCCAGCAGAATTGATCAGGGTGATGGTTTTGGCTACACCTTC.

This clonotype is a singleton in its sample. This CDR3 reads CSARESSGTPYEQYF. The CDR3 nucleotides are TGCAGTGCTAGAGAGTCTAGCGGGACTCCCTACGAGCAGTACTTC. The chain recombines TRBV20-1 with TRBJ2-7, with 9 bases that match TRBD2. The CDR3 runs to 15 residues. Germline CDR1 and CDR2: DFQATT and SNEGSKA (reference sequence). V lost 0 bases, J lost 2 bases, and 5 bases stayed unmatched.

In this sample, this clonotype turned up a few times. The J gene is TRBJ2-3, the V gene TRBV7-9; tentative D call: TRBD2 (5 bases). The germline V gene encodes CDR1 SEHNR and CDR2 FQNEAQ (reference sequence). The CDR3 sequence is 12 residues long. V shed 5 bases and J shed 8 bases, with 11 bases lying between them. CDR3 coding DNA: TGTGCCAGCAGCGAGGATCGGGGTACGCAGTATTTT. The encoded protein is CASSEDRGTQYF.

This clonotype was counted a few times. The CDR3 coding sequence is TGTGCCAGCAGCGGGATGCGGTGGGAGACCCAGTACTTC. It encodes CASSGMRWETQYF. The chain has TRBV28 and TRBJ2-5; maybe TRBD2 (5 bases). CDR3 size: 13 residues. Per germline, CDR1 MDHEN and CDR2 SYDVKM. V was pared by 6 bases and J by 5 bases, with 13 bases between. The full variable domain, its missing parts supplied by reference TRBV28 and TRBJ2-5, is DVKVTQSSRYLVKRTGEKVFLECVQDMDHENMFWYRQDPGLGLRLIYFSYDVKMKEKGDIPEGYSVSREKKERFSLILESASTNQTSMYLCASSGMRWETQYFGPGTRLLVL.

This clonotype was detected many times. The CDR3 nucleotides are TGTGCCAGTTTACTAGCGGGAGGCGACGAGCAGTTCTTC. Protein: CASLLAGGDEQFF. The V and J genes are TRBV6-1 and TRBJ2-1; TRBD2 matches at 12 bases. This CDR3 has 13 amino acids. The V gene's germline CDR1 is MNHNS and CDR2 SASEGT. Germline trimming cut 9 bases from V and 10 bases from J; bases unmatched to any gene: 7.

The chain couples TRBV5-6 to TRBJ2-7, with D perhaps matching TRBD1 (6 bases). The CDR3 sequence is 13 residues long. Germline CDR1 SGHDT, CDR2 YYEEEE. Between the trimmed V and J ends, which lost 5 bases and 1 base, there was a span of 10 bases. The CDR3 sequence: CASSYTGSYEQYV. The DNA of the CDR3 is TGTGCCAGCAGTTATACAGGGTCCTACGAGCAGTACGTC.

This clonotype was counted at least ten times. This sequence joins TRBV12-3 or TRBV12-4 and TRBJ2-1; 12 bases map to TRBD2. The CDR3 loop spans 15 amino acids. V shed 4 bases and J 9 bases; nucleotides not matched to a gene: 7. The CDR3 DNA sequence: TGTGCCAGCAGTTCGACTAGCGGGAGAGGTTTTGAGCAGTTCTTC. This codes for CASSSTSGRGFEQFF.

The V gene is TRBV3-1, the J gene TRBJ2-5, with D tentatively TRBD2 (6 bases). Between the trimmed V and J ends, which lost 4 bases and 6 bases, there was a span of 18 bases. Germline assignment: CDR1 LGHDT and CDR2 YNNKEL (reference sequence). The CDR3 loop spans 15 amino acids. CDR3 protein: CASSPTGGSGQTQYF. The CDR3 bases are TGTGCCAGCAGCCCCACAGGAGGGAGCGGACAGACCCAGTACTTC.